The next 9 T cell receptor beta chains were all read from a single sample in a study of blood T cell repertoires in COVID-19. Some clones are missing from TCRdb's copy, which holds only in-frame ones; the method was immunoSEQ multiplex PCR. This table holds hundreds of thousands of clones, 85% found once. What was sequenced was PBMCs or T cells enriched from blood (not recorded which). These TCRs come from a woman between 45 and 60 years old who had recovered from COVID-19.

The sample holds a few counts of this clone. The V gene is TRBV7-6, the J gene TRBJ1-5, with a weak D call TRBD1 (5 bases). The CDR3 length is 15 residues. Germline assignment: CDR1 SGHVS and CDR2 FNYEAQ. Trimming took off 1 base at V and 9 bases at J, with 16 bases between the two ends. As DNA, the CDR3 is TGTGCCAGCAGCTTAGGAGGAGCCGGGACTGGGCCCCAGCATTTT. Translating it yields CASSLGGAGTGPQHF.

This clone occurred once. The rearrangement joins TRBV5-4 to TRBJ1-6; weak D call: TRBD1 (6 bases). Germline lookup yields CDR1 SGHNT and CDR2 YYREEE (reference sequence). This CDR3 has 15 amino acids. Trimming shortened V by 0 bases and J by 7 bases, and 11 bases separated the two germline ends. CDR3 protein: CASSLAGDRNSPLHF. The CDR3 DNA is TGTGCCAGCAGCTTGGCAGGGGATAGGAATTCACCCCTCCACTTT.

The CDR3 nucleotides are TGTGCCAGCAGTTACCACAGTTCCTACAATGAGCAGTTCTTC. Protein product: CASSYHSSYNEQFF. The rearrangement links TRBV6-5 to TRBJ2-1; D gene ambiguous. V dropped 2 bases and J dropped 1 base, with 6 bases sitting between them. Germline assignment: CDR1 MNHEY and CDR2 SVGAGI. The CDR3 has 14 amino acids.

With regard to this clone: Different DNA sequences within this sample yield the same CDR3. The CDR3 DNA reads as TGTGCCAGCAGCAGGGGACAGGTGATCAATCAGCCCCAGCATTTT. It specifies CASSRGQVINQPQHF. The chain has TRBV7-8 and TRBJ1-5; 8 bases are a match to TRBD1. Germline V gene data show CDR1 as SGHVS and CDR2 as FQNEAQ. V shed 5 bases, J shed 3 bases, and the junction held 6 bases outside the gene matches. The CDR3 covers 15 residues.

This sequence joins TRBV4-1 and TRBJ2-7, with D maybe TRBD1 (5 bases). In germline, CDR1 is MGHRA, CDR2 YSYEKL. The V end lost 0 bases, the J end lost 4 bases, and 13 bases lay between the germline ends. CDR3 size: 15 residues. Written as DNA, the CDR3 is TGCGCCAGCAGCCAAGACCCGACGTGGACATACGAGCAGTACTTC. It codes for CASSQDPTWTYEQYF.

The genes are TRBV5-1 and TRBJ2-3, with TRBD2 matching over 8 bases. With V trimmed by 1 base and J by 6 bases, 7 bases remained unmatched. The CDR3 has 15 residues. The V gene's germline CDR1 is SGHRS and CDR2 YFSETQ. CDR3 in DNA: TGCGCCAGCAGCTTGATAGCGGGGCCACAGGATACGCAGTATTTT. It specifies CASSLIAGPQDTQYF. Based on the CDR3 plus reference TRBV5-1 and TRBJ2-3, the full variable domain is KAGVTQTPRYLIKTRGQQVTLSCSPISGHRSVSWYQQTPGQGLQFLFEYFSETQRNKGNFPGRFSGRQFSNSRSEMNVSTLELGDSALYLCASSLIAGPQDTQYFGPGTRLTVL.

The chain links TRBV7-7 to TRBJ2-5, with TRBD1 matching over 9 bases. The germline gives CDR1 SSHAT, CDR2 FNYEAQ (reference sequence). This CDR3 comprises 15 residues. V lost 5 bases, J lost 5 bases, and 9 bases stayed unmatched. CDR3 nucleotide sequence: TGTGCCAGCAGCCCCGGGACAGGGAGTGTGGAGACCCAGTACTTC. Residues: CASSPGTGSVETQYF.

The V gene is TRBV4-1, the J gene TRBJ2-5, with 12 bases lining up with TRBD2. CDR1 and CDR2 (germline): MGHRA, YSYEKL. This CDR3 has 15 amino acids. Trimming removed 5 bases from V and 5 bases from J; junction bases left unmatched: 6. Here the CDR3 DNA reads TGCGCCAGCAGCTCGGCTAGCGGGAGGGCGGAGACCCAGTACTTC. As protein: CASSSASGRAETQYF.

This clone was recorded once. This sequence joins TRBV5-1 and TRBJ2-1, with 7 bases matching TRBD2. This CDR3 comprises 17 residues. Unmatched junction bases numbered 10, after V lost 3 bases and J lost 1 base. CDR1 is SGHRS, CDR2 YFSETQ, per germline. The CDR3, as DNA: TGCGCCAGCAGCTATGGGGCGTGGCGGGGGTCCTACAATGAGCAGTTCTTC. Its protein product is CASSYGAWRGSYNEQFF.